This T cell receptor beta chain was retrieved from a study of CD8+ T cells in alopecia areata. For the study at large: A regimen of oral tofacitinib, 5 to 10 mg twice daily, was given to treated patients. The duration of tofacitinib was 6 to 18 months, with 6 months off drug afterward.

Study-wide results and caveats: Normal skin contains resident alphabeta T cells, and these are also sequenced in scalp samples. Compared with mice, patients displayed less clear TCR sharing, possibly for HLA-related reasons.

This clone was seen repeatedly, ten times or more. Its antigen is not identified. Following RNA extraction, reverse transcription yielded cDNA that acted as the sequencing template. Here immunoSEQ multiplex PCR was the method, and the copy in TCRdb shows in-frame clones only, minus some. Of 100,000 to 150,000 clones in the sample, roughly 54% were seen once. The CDR3 is 14 amino acids. The V and J ends lost 3 bases and 1 base respectively, with 9 bases between them. CDR1 and CDR2 from the germline V gene are LNHDA and SQIVND (reference sequence). The source is a human donor with alopecia areata. The sequenced sample was CD4+ T cells sorted from blood, obtained at week 0. V and J are TRBV19 and TRBJ2-5; D is unclear. The CDR3 DNA reads as TGTGCCAGTAGTATGCTCATGACCCAAGAGACCCAGTACTTC. The encoded protein is CASSMLMTQETQYF.